The sequence of this T cell receptor (beta chain) was determined in a study of cytomegalovirus exposure and HLA in healthy donors. About this clone itself: As yet, its antigen is unknown.

General study findings and limits: In vitro data verified a few CMV-associated chains as specific for CMV antigens.

TCRdb's copy holds only in-frame clones and misses some; the assay was immunoSEQ multiplex PCR. The data contain under 250,000 clones, approximately 87% of them seen just once; the ten biggest clones take up 2.5% to 3%. The receptor was isolated from a man aged 18 to 29 in good health and CMV-seronegative. Material for sequencing was PBMCs.

The CDR3 DNA reads as TGCGCCAGCAGTTATACAGGGGAGAAGACCCAGTACTTC. Protein sequence: CASSYTGEKTQYF. The chain combines TRBV10-1 with TRBJ2-5; 7 nucleotides match TRBD1. Trimming at V came to 5 bases and at J to 6 bases, leaving 6 bases not matched to a gene. Germline V CDR1 and CDR2: WNHNN, SYGVQD (reference sequence). This CDR3 has 13 amino acids.